The 14 T cell receptor beta chains below were found in one sample sequenced in a study of tumor and adjacent non-tumor tissue in lung cancer. Three rounds of nested PCR, following a modified ARM-PCR protocol, produced the TCRbeta library. TCRdb used MiXCR to reprocess the multiplex PCR reads, holding one entry per CDR3 protein. The sample lists over 85,000 distinct CDR3 sequences; 84% were seen once. RNA was extracted from bulk tissue without any cell sorting. Sample: lung tumor tissue. Every receptor here comes from a man in his sixties or seventies with non-small cell lung cancer.

A word on this clonotype: Compared with germline, one end of the junction differs, possibly owing to a read error. V and J are TRBV6-5 and TRBJ1-1, with 8 positions matching TRBD1. This CDR3 region has 12 residues. Germline V gene sequence: CDR1 MNHEY, CDR2 SVGAGI. CDR3 DNA sequence: TGTACCAGCGGGACAGGAAACACTGAAGCTTTCTTT. Translation gives CTSGTGNTEAFF.

On this clonotype: A much larger clonotype is one base distant, so this may be a read error. The genes are TRBV7-9 and TRBJ2-1; 7 nucleotides match TRBD1. CDR3 size: 14 residues. Germline CDR1 SEHNR, CDR2 FQNEAQ (reference sequence). This chain's CDR3 is CASSIGTVYIEQFF. The CDR3 DNA is TGTGCCAGCAGCATCGGGACAGTATACATTGAGCAGTTCTTC.

On this clonotype: At one boundary the junction diverges from the germline segment, which might be a read error. The gene calls are TRBV29-1 and TRBJ1-5; no definite D call. This CDR3 has 13 residues. Per the germline V gene, CDR1 is SQVTM and CDR2 is ANQGSEA. The CDR3 sequence: CTVFTYSNQPQHF. DNA for the CDR3: TGCACCGTTTTTACTTATAGCAATCAGCCCCAGCATTTT.

About this clonotype itself: A read error may account for a junction end that differs from germline. The chain links TRBV6-6 to TRBJ1-5; possibly TRBD1 for D (5 bases). This CDR3 has 16 residues. Germline V lookup: CDR1 MNHNY, CDR2 SVGAGI (reference sequence). The CDR3 loop reads CASSHGGVRNNPPQHF. In DNA form, the CDR3 reads TGTGCCAGCAGTCACGGAGGGGTTAGAAACAATCCGCCCCAGCATTTT.

Concerning this clonotype: At one end, the junction sequence differs from germline, possibly due to a read error. V is TRBV6-5 and J is TRBJ2-1, with D uncertain. CDR3 length: 13 residues. From germline, CDR1 is MNHEY and CDR2 SVGAGI. In DNA form, the CDR3 reads TGTGGCAGCAGAGAGTCCGGCCACGATGAGCAGTTCTTT. This encodes CGSRESGHDEQFF.

The V gene is TRBV6-5, the J gene TRBJ1-1; no definite D call. The CDR3 runs 19 residues. V was clipped by 1 base and J by 1 base, with 22 bases between them. The germline V gene encodes CDR1 MNHEY and CDR2 SVGAGI. The CDR3 coding sequence is TGTGCCAGCAGTTACTATTCGAGGGTACCCTCTTCCGCGAACACTGAAGCTTTCTTT. Translation gives CASSYYSRVPSSANTEAFF.

With respect to this clonotype: A junction end diverges from the germline sequence, so it may reflect a read error. J is TRBJ1-1 and V is TRBV28; D is unclear. Looked up from germline, CDR1 is MDHEN and CDR2 is SYDVKM. CDR3 length: 11 residues. The DNA of the CDR3 is TGTGCCAGCTGGACTGAGCTTGAAGCCTTCTTT. Its protein is CASWTELEAFF.

Turning to this clonotype: No conserved phenylalanine or tryptophan is present at the end of the CDR3, so a read error is the likely explanation. The CDR3 DNA reads as TGTGCCAGCAGTTTGGATGGGTTCTATGGCTACACCATC. Encoded protein: CASSLDGFYGYTI. The chain has TRBV5-5 and TRBJ1-2; D call uncertain. This CDR3 spans 13 amino acids. Germline V lookup: CDR1 SGHKS, CDR2 YYEKEE (reference sequence).

The chain is built from TRBV6-2 or TRBV6-3 and TRBJ2-1; no clear D gene. There are 13 residues in the CDR3. Germline CDR1 MNHEY, CDR2 SVGEGT. The CDR3 nucleotides are TGTTGCAGCAACAGAGTCGGTTACAATGAGCAGTTCTTC. This translates into CCSNRVGYNEQFF.

On this clonotype itself: This CDR3 fails to terminate in the conserved phenylalanine or tryptophan, so it likely reflects a read error. The J gene is TRBJ2-5, the V gene TRBV4-2; TRBD2 is a possible D gene (6 bases). Trimming stripped 1 base from V and 5 bases from J, with 17 bases between. Germline V CDR1 and CDR2: LGHNA, YNFKEQ. CDR3 size: 16 residues. The CDR3: CASSQVAETYAETQYI. The CDR3 DNA is TGTGCCAGCAGCCAAGTAGCGGAGACCTATGCGGAGACCCAGTACATC.

Comments on this clonotype: A read error may produce the germline difference seen at one junction end. The genes are TRBV6-2 or TRBV6-3 and TRBJ2-7; TRBD2 might be the D (5 bases). The CDR3 runs to 12 residues. The germline gives CDR1 MNHEY, CDR2 SVGEGT. CDR3 sequence reads: CASGDQLYEQYF. Written as DNA, the CDR3 is TGCGCCAGCGGAGATCAGCTGTACGAGCAGTACTTC.

The chain links TRBV29-1 to TRBJ2-5, with a possible D match to TRBD2 (5 bases). This CDR3 has 12 residues. Germline lookup yields CDR1 SQVTM and CDR2 ANQGSEA. The chain's CDR3 is CSVQGLPACTYF. The DNA for the CDR3 is TGCAGTGTACAAGGACTCCCAGCTTGTACCTACTTC.

The gene calls are TRBV12-3 or TRBV12-4 and TRBJ2-1; maybe TRBD1 (6 bases). CDR3 length: 14 residues. Trimming left V 7 bases short and J 7 bases short, with 17 bases between. CDR3 nucleotide sequence: TGTGCCAGCAATAAAATGGGGGCCCATAATGAGCAGTTCTTC. Protein: CASNKMGAHNEQFF.

Notes on this clonotype: Relative to the germline gene, one junction end is altered; a read error may explain this. The gene calls are TRBV6-5 and TRBJ2-2, with D possibly being TRBD2 (5 bases). Germline CDR1 MNHEY, CDR2 SVGAGI. The CDR3 runs 14 residues. The CDR3 DNA sequence: TGTGCCAGCAGAAGGCAGGAGGTCATCGGGGAACTGTTTTTT. This encodes CASRRQEVIGELFF.